This entry concerns a single T cell receptor (beta chain). Profiling relied on immunoSEQ multiplex PCR, and the TCRdb table lists in-frame clones only, not all of them. Here the sample spans some 140,000 clones, approximately 86% being singletons. These data originate in a study of cytomegalovirus exposure and HLA in healthy donors. The material sequenced was PBMCs. The clonotype originates from a man younger than 35 in good health and CMV-seropositive.

The CDR3 here is CASSSRLALGEQFF. CDR3 DNA sequence: TGTGCCAGCAGTTCGAGGCTAGCGTTAGGTGAGCAGTTCTTC. This chain links TRBV27 with TRBJ2-1; TRBD2 is a possible D gene (6 bases). V lost 4 bases and J lost 9, with 16 bases in between. The germline V gene has CDR1 MNHEY and CDR2 SMNVEV (reference sequence). This CDR3 comprises 14 residues.